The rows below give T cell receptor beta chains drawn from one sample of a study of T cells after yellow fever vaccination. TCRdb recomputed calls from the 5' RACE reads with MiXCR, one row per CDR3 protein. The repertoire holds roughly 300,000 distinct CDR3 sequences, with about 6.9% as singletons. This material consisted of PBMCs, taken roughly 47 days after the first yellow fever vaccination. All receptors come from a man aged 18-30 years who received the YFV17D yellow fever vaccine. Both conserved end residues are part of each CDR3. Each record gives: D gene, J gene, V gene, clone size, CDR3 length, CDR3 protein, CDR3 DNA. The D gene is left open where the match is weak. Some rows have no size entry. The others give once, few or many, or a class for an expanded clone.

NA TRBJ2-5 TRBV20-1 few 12 CSAYRDSWTQYF TGCAGTGCTTACCGGGACTCCTGGACCCAGTACTTC
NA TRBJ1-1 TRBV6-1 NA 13 CASRFSTNTEAFF TGTGCCAGCAGATTTTCGACAAACACTGAAGCTTTCTTT
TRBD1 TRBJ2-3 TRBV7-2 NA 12 CAGGQGPDTQYF TGTGCCGGGGGACAGGGACCAGATACGCAGTATTTT
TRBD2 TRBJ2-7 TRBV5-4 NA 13 CASRTWGGYEQYF TGTGCCAGCAGGACTTGGGGGGGATACGAGCAGTACTTC
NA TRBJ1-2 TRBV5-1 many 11 CASSSDRTYTF TGCGCCAGCAGCTCCGACAGAACCTACACCTTC
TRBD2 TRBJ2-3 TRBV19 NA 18 CASSMGTSGGRNTDTQYF TGTGCCAGTAGTATGGGGACTAGCGGGGGTCGTAACACAGATACGCAGTATTTT
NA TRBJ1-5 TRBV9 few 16 CASSVGGGILDQPQHF TGTGCCAGCAGCGTCGGGGGGGGGATCCTCGATCAGCCCCAGCATTTT
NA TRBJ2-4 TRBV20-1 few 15 CSAWGSALAKNIQYF TGCAGTGCCTGGGGTTCGGCCCTAGCCAAAAACATTCAGTACTTC
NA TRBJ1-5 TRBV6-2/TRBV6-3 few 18 CASSYTPGRAVSNQPQHF TGTGCCAGCAGTTACACACCTGGGAGGGCGGTGAGCAATCAGCCCCAGCATTTT
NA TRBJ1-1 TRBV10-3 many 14 CAGRERHDRVEAFF TGTGCCGGCCGGGAGCGTCACGATCGAGTTGAAGCTTTCTTT
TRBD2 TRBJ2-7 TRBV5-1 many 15 CASSFSSGGPYEQYF TGCGCCAGCAGCTTTAGCAGCGGGGGGCCTTACGAGCAGTACTTC
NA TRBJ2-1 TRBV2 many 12 CATRGTNNEQFF TGTGCCACTAGGGGGACTAACAATGAGCAGTTCTTC
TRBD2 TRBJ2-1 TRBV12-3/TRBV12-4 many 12 CASSFWGGEQFF TGTGCCAGCAGTTTTTGGGGGGGTGAGCAGTTCTTC
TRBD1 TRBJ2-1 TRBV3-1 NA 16 CASSQDGTDFYNEQFF TGTGCCAGCAGCCAAGACGGGACAGACTTTTACAATGAGCAGTTCTTC
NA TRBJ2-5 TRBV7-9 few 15 CASSLTKGPKETQYF TGTGCCAGCAGCTTAACTAAGGGCCCAAAAGAGACCCAGTACTTC
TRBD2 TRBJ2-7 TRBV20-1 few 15 CSARFASGGAHEQYF TGCAGTGCTAGATTTGCTAGCGGGGGGGCCCACGAGCAGTACTTC
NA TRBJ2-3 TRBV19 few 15 CASSKGIPSTDTQYF TGTGCCAGTAGTAAAGGAATTCCTAGCACAGATACGCAGTATTTT
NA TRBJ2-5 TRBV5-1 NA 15 CASSLGQGGEETQYF TGCGCCAGCAGCTTGGGACAGGGAGGTGAAGAGACCCAGTACTTC
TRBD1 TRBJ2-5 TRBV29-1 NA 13 CSVRQGAGETQYF TGCAGCGTCCGACAGGGGGCGGGAGAGACCCAGTACTTC
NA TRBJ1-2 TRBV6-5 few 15 CASSYQAVDNYGYTF TGTGCCAGCAGTTACCAAGCGGTGGATAACTATGGCTACACCTTC
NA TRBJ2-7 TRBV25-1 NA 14 CASSELSRDYEQYF TGTGCCAGCAGTGAACTGAGCAGGGATTACGAGCAGTACTTC
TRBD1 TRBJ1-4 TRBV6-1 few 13 CASRGTGVEKLFF TGTGCCAGCAGGGGGACAGGCGTTGAAAAACTGTTTTTT
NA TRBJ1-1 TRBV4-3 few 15 CASSPRPLWDTEAFF TGCGCCAGCAGCCCTCGCCCCCTGTGGGACACTGAAGCTTTCTTT
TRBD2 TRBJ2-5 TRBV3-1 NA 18 CASSRGLAGGLYQETQYF TGTGCCAGCAGCCGCGGACTAGCGGGGGGACTGTACCAAGAGACCCAGTACTTC
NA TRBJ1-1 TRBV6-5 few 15 CASSPGQTMNTEAFF TGTGCCAGCAGCCCCGGACAGACCATGAACACTGAAGCTTTCTTT
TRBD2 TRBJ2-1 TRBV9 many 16 CASSADVAGAYNEQFF TGTGCCAGCAGCGCCGATGTAGCGGGGGCCTACAATGAGCAGTTCTTC
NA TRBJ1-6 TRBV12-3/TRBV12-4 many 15 CASSPQGTYNSPLHF TGTGCCAGCAGCCCCCAGGGGACCTATAATTCACCCCTCCACTTT
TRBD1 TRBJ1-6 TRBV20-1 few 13 CSAEGAWGSPLHF TGCAGTGCAGAGGGGGCATGGGGTTCACCCCTCCACTTT
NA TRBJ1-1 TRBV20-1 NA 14 CSARDQDLNTEAFF TGCAGTGCTAGAGATCAGGACCTGAACACTGAAGCTTTCTTT
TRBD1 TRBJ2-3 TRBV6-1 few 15 CASSAYRGLGDTQYF TGTGCCAGCAGTGCCTACAGGGGTCTAGGAGATACGCAGTATTTT
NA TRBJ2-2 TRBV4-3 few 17 CASSQDLTDNRSGELFF TGCGCCAGCAGCCAAGATCTCACGGACAATCGCTCCGGGGAGCTGTTTTTT
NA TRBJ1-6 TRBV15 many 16 CATSRDQGVYNSPLHF TGTGCCACCAGCAGAGATCAAGGGGTCTATAATTCACCCCTCCACTTT
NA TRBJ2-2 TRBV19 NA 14 CASSILGRAGELFF TGTGCCAGTAGTATATTGGGTCGCGCCGGGGAGCTGTTTTTT
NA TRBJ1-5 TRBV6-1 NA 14 CASSGGGDGQPQHF TGTGCCAGCAGTGGGGGAGGGGATGGACAGCCCCAGCATTTT
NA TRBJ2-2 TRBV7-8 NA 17 CASSSTRARTNTGELFF TGTGCCAGCAGCTCCACCCGGGCGAGGACGAACACCGGGGAGCTGTTTTTT
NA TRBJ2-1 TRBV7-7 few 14 CASSLGIKNNEQFF TGTGCCAGCAGCTTAGGCATTAAAAACAATGAGCAGTTCTTC
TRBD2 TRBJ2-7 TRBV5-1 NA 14 CASSFPSGRNEQYF TGCGCCAGCAGCTTTCCTAGCGGGCGGAACGAGCAGTACTTC
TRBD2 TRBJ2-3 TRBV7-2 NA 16 CASSLNQAGLSDTQYF TGTGCCAGCAGCTTAAATCAAGCGGGGTTGAGTGATACGCAGTATTTT
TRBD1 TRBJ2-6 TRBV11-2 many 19 CASKRTGTGIASGANVLTF TGTGCCAGCAAAAGAACAGGGACAGGGATAGCCTCTGGGGCCAACGTCCTGACTTTC
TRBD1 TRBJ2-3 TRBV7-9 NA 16 CASSLVGQGNADTQYF TGTGCCAGCAGCTTAGTTGGACAGGGGAACGCAGATACGCAGTATTTT
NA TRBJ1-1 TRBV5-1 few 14 CASSFGYTGTEAFF TGCGCCAGCAGCTTTGGTTACACTGGGACTGAAGCTTTCTTT
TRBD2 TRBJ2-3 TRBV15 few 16 CATSRDRSGGTDTQYF TGTGCCACCAGCAGAGATCGTAGCGGGGGCACAGATACGCAGTATTTT
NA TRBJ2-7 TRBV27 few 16 CASSSPLGQGRYEQYF TGTGCCAGCAGTTCCCCCTTGGGGCAGGGCCGCTACGAGCAGTACTTC
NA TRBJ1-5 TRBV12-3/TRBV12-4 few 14 CASSSALTVQPQHF TGTGCCAGCAGTTCGGCCCTTACAGTTCAGCCCCAGCATTTT
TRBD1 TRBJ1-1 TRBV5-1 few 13 CASSEDRGTEAFF TGCGCCAGCAGCGAAGACAGGGGGACTGAAGCTTTCTTT
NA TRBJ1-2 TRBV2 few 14 CASSAGVDNYGYTF TGTGCCAGCAGTGCAGGGGTCGATAACTATGGCTACACCTTC
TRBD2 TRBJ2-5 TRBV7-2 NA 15 CASSLRGGRRETQYF TGTGCCAGCAGCTTGCGGGGGGGCCGGAGAGAGACCCAGTACTTC
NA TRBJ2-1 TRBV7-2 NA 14 CASSSNKGRDEQFF TGTGCCAGCAGCTCTAACAAAGGGCGCGATGAGCAGTTCTTC
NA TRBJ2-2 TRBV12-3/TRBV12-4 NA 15 CASRRRETNPGELFF TGTGCCAGCAGGCGCCGGGAGACAAATCCCGGGGAGCTGTTTTTT
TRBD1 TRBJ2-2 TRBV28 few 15 CASREDRGAVGELFF TGTGCCAGCAGAGAGGACAGGGGAGCAGTCGGGGAGCTGTTTTTT